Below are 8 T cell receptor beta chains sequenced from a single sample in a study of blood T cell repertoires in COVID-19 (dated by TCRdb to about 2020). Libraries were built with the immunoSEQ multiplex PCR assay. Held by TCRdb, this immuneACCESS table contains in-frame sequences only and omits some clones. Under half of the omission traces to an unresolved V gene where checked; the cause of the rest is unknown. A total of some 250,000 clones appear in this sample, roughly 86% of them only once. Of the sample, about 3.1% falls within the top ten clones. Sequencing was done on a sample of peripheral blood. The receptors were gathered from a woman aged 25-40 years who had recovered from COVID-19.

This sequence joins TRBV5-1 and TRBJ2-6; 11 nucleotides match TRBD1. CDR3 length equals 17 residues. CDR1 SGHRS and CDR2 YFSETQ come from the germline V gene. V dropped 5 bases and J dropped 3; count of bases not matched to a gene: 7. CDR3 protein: CASRAGQGAFGANVLTF. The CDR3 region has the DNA TGCGCCAGCAGGGCCGGACAGGGGGCATTTGGGGCCAACGTCCTGACTTTC. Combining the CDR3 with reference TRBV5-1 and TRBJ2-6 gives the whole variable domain KAGVTQTPRYLIKTRGQQVTLSCSPISGHRSVSWYQQTPGQGLQFLFEYFSETQRNKGNFPGRFSGRQFSNSRSEMNVSTLELGDSALYLCASRAGQGAFGANVLTFGAGSRLTVL.

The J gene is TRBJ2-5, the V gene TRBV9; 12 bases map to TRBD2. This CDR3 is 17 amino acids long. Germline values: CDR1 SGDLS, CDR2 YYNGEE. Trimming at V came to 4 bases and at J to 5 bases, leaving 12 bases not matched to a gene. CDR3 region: CASSTRPTSGGRETQYF. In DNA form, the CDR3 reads TGTGCCAGCAGCACCAGACCGACTAGCGGGGGCCGGGAGACCCAGTACTTC. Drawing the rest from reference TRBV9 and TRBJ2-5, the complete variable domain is DSGVTQTPKHLITATGQRVTLRCSPRSGDLSVYWYQQSLDQGLQFLIQYYNGEERAKGNILERFSAQQFPDLHSELNLSSLELGDSALYFCASSTRPTSGGRETQYFGPGTRLLVL.

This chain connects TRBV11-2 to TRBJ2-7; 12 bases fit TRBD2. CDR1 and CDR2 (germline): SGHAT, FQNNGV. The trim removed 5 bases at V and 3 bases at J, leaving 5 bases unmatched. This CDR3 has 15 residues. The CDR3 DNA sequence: TGTGCCAGCAGCCCAGGACTAGCGGGACACTACGAGCAGTACTTC. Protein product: CASSPGLAGHYEQYF.

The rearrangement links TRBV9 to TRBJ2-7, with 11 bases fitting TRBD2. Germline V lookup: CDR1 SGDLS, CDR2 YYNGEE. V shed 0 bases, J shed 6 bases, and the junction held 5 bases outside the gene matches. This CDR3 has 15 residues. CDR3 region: CASSVGLAGGGEQYF. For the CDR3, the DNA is TGTGCCAGCAGCGTAGGGCTAGCGGGGGGTGGCGAGCAGTACTTC.

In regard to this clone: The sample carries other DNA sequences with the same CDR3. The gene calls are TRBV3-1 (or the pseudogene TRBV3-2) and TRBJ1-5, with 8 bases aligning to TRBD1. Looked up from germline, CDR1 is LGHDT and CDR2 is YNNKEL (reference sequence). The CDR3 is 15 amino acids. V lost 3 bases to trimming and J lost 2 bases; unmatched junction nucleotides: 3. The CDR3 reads CASSQSTGGNQPQHF. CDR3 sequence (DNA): TGTGCCAGCAGCCAGTCGACAGGGGGCAATCAGCCCCAGCATTTT.

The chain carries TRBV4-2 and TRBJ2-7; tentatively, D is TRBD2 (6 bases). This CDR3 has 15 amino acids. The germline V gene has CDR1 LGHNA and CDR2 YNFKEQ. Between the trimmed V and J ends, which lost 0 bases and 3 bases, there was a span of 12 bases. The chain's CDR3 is CASSQDGGAGYEQYF. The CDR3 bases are TGTGCCAGCAGCCAAGACGGAGGGGCAGGCTACGAGCAGTACTTC.

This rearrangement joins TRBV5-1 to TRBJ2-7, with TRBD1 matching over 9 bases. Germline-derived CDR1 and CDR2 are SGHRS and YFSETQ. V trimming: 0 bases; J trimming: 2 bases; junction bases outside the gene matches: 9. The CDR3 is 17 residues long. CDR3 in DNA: TGCGCCAGCAGCTTGGGGACAGGGGAAGGGCCACCCTACGAGCAGTACTTC. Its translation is CASSLGTGEGPPYEQYF.

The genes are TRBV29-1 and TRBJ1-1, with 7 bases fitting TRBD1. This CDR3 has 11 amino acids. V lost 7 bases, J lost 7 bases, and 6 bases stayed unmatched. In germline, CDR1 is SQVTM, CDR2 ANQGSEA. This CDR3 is CSAEGQLEAFF. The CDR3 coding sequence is TGCAGCGCCGAGGGACAGCTTGAAGCTTTCTTT.